One T cell receptor beta chain is described in this entry. RNA transcripts served as template for amplifying TCR beta CDR3 sequences. HTBI primers were employed in first-round RT-PCR, then a second-round multiplex PCR followed. TCRdb used MiXCR to reprocess the multiplex PCR reads, holding one entry per CDR3 protein. The repertoire has 620,000 or so distinct CDR3 sequences, 22% of them found once; the top ten carry more than 5.5%. The data derive from a study of Graves' ophthalmopathy and Graves' hyperthyroidism. In the study overall: No treatment had been given when peripheral blood was collected at initial diagnosis.

Diagnosis was based on clinical symptoms, serum thyroxine, TRAb, thyroid ultrasound and orbital computed tomography. Germline V gives CDR1 MDHEN, CDR2 SYDVKM. Trimming cost V 8 bases and J 1 base, with 11 bases left between them. The CDR3 is made up of 13 amino acids. The chain combines TRBV28 with TRBJ1-2; TRBD1 might be the D (5 bases). This receptor was taken from a young woman with stable Graves' hyperthyroidism. Some clones in this sample may be carry-over from other donors' samples. The source material was peripheral blood. The CDR3 sequence is CASRNQGNYGYTF. For the CDR3, the DNA is TGTGCCAGCCGAAACCAGGGTAACTATGGCTACACCTTC.